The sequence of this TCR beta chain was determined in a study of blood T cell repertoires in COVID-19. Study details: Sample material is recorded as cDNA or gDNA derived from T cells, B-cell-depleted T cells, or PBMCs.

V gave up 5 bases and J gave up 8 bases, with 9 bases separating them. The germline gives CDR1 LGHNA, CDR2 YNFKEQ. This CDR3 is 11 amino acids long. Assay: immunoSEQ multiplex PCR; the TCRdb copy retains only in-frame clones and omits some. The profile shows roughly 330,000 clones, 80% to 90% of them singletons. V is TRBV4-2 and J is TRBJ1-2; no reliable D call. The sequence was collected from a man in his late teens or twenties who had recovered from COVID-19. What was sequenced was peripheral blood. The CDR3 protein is CASSSSRGYTF. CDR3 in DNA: TGTGCCAGCAGCTCCAGCAGGGGCTACACCTTC.